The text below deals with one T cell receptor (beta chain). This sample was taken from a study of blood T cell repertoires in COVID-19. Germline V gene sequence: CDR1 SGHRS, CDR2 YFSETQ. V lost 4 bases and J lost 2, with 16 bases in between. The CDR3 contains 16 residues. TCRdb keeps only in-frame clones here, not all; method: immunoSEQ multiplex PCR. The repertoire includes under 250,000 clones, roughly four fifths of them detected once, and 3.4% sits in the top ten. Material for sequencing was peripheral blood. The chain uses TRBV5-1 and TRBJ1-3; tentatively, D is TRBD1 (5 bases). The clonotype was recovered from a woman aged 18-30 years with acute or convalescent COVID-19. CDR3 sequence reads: CASSGGGRAAGNTIYF. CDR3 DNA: TGCGCCAGCAGCGGGGGAGGCAGGGCCGCTGGAAACACCATATATTTT.